This T cell receptor (beta chain) was obtained from a study of blood T cell repertoires in COVID-19. The ends were cut back, 2 bases at V and 6 bases at J, with 5 bases in the middle. CDR3 length: 13 residues. Sequenced by immunoSEQ multiplex PCR; TCRdb stores in-frame clones only, minus some. The repertoire has roughly 230,000 clones, roughly 89% of them found once; the top ten carry roughly 4.8%. The chain has TRBV12-3 or TRBV12-4 and TRBJ1-6; the D is unclear. Sequenced sample: peripheral blood. The sequence was obtained from a woman in her 40s who had recovered from COVID-19. CDR3 sequence (DNA): TGTGCCAGCAGTTTACTCTCTAATTCACCCCTCCACTTT. Protein product: CASSLLSNSPLHF.